What follows are 28 T cell receptor beta chains derived from one specimen sequenced in a study of shared clonotypes between healthy human individuals. Only in-frame clones appear in the TCRdb table, and some are missing; sequencing was by immunoSEQ multiplex PCR. The sample includes about 2.2 million clones, 93% seen only once; the top ten take around 1.7%. Naive CD8 populations comprised CD45RO-negative cells positively selected for CCR7, excluding terminally differentiated effector memory CD45RA+ cells. Sequencing used naive CD8+ T cells from PBMCs. These receptor sequences come from a man aged 18 to 29 in good health. Some clones in this sample may be carry-over from other donors' samples.

The chain has TRBV6-4 and TRBJ1-2; unclear D gene. The length of the CDR3 is 17 residues. CDR1 and CDR2 from the germline V gene are MRHNA and SNTAGT. Trimming removed 4 bases from V and 3 bases from J, with 21 bases in between. The DNA of the CDR3 is TGTGCCAGCAGTGCGTCCGGATCGGGCCGGTTCCACTATGGCTACACCTTC. It translates to CASSASGSGRFHYGYTF.

This rearrangement joins TRBV6-5 to TRBJ2-3, with D uncertain. This CDR3 spans 14 amino acids. Germline lookup yields CDR1 MNHEY and CDR2 SVGAGI. V was pared by 5 bases and J by 2 bases, with 11 bases between. The CDR3, as DNA: TGTGCCAGCAGTCCTTTGCGACCCACAGATACGCAGTATTTT. Residues: CASSPLRPTDTQYF.

The chain has TRBV7-9 and TRBJ2-1; the match to TRBD1 covers 8 bases. After removal of 4 bases from V and 2 bases from J, the junction contained 10 bases not matched to a gene. Germline assignment: CDR1 SEHNR and CDR2 FQNEAQ (reference sequence). There are 17 residues in the CDR3. The CDR3 is CASSSGDRRRPYNEQFF. As DNA, the CDR3 is TGTGCCAGCAGCTCAGGGGACAGGCGACGACCCTACAATGAGCAGTTCTTC.

In the case of this clone: This sample also contains other DNA sequences that code for the same CDR3. This sequence joins TRBV5-1 and TRBJ2-7; D is undetermined. V was shortened by 2 bases and J by 0 bases, with 6 bases between the two germline ends. This CDR3 has 13 amino acids. Looked up from germline, CDR1 is SGHRS and CDR2 is YFSETQ. CDR3 DNA sequence: TGCGCCAGCAGCTTTGGCGGCTCCTACGAGCAGTACTTC. This sequence encodes CASSFGGSYEQYF.

V is TRBV7-8 and J is TRBJ1-1; possible D gene TRBD1, 6 bases. The ends were cut back, 5 bases at V and 1 base at J, with 8 bases in the middle. CDR1 is SGHVS and CDR2 is FQNEAQ in the germline V gene. The CDR3 sequence is 13 residues long. The CDR3 protein is CASSPTGNTEAFF. For the CDR3, the DNA is TGTGCCAGCAGCCCGACAGGGAACACTGAAGCTTTCTTT.

The V gene is TRBV23-1, the J gene TRBJ2-7; D is uncertain. TRBV23-1 belongs to the ORF category, with a function that is uncertain. V was cut by 7 bases and J by 2 bases, with 12 bases left in between. The CDR3 has 13 amino acids. The CDR3 DNA sequence: TGCGCCAGCATGGTCCACTTTGCCTACGAGCAGTACTTC. As protein: CASMVHFAYEQYF.

The genes are TRBV28 and TRBJ2-4; D gene uncertain. Germline V CDR1 and CDR2: MDHEN, SYDVKM. V shed 1 base and J shed 1 base, with 8 bases lying between them. The CDR3 consists of 15 residues. In DNA form, the CDR3 reads TGTGCCAGCAGTTTATTTCGGAGCGCCAAAAACATTCAGTACTTC. Residues: CASSLFRSAKNIQYF.

V and J are TRBV13 and TRBJ2-3, with D possibly matching TRBD1 (5 bases). There are 14 residues in the CDR3. Deletions cut 3 bases from V and 5 bases from J, with 12 bases between. The germline gives CDR1 PRHDT, CDR2 FYEKMQ (reference sequence). The chain's CDR3 is CASSFDSSLDTQYF. The CDR3 nucleotides are TGTGCCAGCAGCTTCGACAGCTCCTTAGATACGCAGTATTTT.

This clone was seen once. The rearrangement links TRBV5-5 to TRBJ2-2; 8 bases line up with TRBD2. There are 19 residues in the CDR3. V shed 0 bases and J 0 bases; nucleotides not matched to a gene: 10. From germline, CDR1 is SGHKS and CDR2 YYEKEE (reference sequence). The CDR3 DNA follows: TGTGCCAGCAGCTTGGGGCCCCTATGGGGACTAGCGAACACCGGGGAGCTGTTTTTT. This translates into CASSLGPLWGLANTGELFF.

The chain combines TRBV10-3 with TRBJ2-7; TRBD2 matches 10 bases. In germline, CDR1 is ENHRY, CDR2 SYGVKD. V lost 5 bases and J lost 4; bases outside the gene matches: 8. The CDR3 runs 15 residues. DNA for the CDR3: TGTGCCATCAGTTCCGACGGACTAGCGGCTTACGAGCAGTACTTC. Protein: CAISSDGLAAYEQYF.

This chain links TRBV28 with TRBJ1-3, with unresolved D. The CDR3 contains 16 residues. Trimming removed 7 bases from V and 4 bases from J, with 20 bases in between. Germline V lookup: CDR1 MDHEN, CDR2 SYDVKM. The CDR3 bases are TGTGCCAGCACTTCAAAGTTGAGGGCCGGGGGAAACACCATATATTTT. Translating it yields CASTSKLRAGGNTIYF.

V usage is TRBV28 and J usage is TRBJ2-2; TRBD1 matches at 8 bases. V trimming: 0 bases; J trimming: 4 bases; junction bases outside the gene matches: 4. Germline-derived CDR1 and CDR2 are MDHEN and SYDVKM. The CDR3 spans 16 residues. This CDR3 reads CASSLWAGGLTGELFF. The CDR3 coding sequence is TGTGCCAGCAGTTTATGGGCAGGGGGCCTCACCGGGGAGCTGTTTTTT.

DNA for the CDR3: TGTGCCAGCACTGGGCAGGTCAATCAGCCCCAGCATTTT. Protein sequence: CASTGQVNQPQHF. The J gene is TRBJ1-5, the V gene TRBV28; D gene uncertain. The germline V and J ends were trimmed by 7 bases and 3 bases, with 10 bases remaining between them. The germline gives CDR1 MDHEN, CDR2 SYDVKM. The CDR3 totals 13 residues.

This clone is a singleton in its sample. The chain recombines TRBV9 with TRBJ2-1; the match to TRBD1 covers 8 bases. The trim removed 4 bases at V and 13 bases at J, leaving 10 bases unmatched. The CDR3 contains 13 residues. Germline loops: CDR1 SGDLS, CDR2 YYNGEE. CDR3 in amino acids: CASSPGGAGAQFF. The CDR3, as DNA: TGTGCCAGCAGCCCAGGGGGCGCGGGTGCCCAGTTCTTC. The whole variable domain, remainder taken from reference TRBV9 and TRBJ2-1, is DSGVTQTPKHLITATGQRVTLRCSPRSGDLSVYWYQQSLDQGLQFLIQYYNGEERAKGNILERFSAQQFPDLHSELNLSSLELGDSALYFCASSPGGAGAQFFGPGTRLTVL.

The rearrangement joins TRBV15 to TRBJ2-7; possible D gene TRBD2, 6 bases. V lost 3 bases to trimming and J lost 3 bases, with 18 bases between them. The V gene's germline CDR1 is LNHNV and CDR2 YYDKDF (reference sequence). CDR3 size: 16 residues. The CDR3: CATSSSSSGLLYEQYF. The CDR3 DNA follows: TGTGCCACCAGCAGTTCCTCAAGCGGGCTGCTCTACGAGCAGTACTTC.

The gene calls are TRBV18 and TRBJ1-5; possibly TRBD1 for D (6 bases). The germline gives CDR1 KGHSH, CDR2 LQKENI. V gave up 6 bases and J gave up 6 bases, with 24 bases separating them. This CDR3 is built from 17 residues. CDR3 sequence: CASSPERGKVISQPQHF. Here the CDR3 DNA reads TGTGCCAGCTCGCCCGAAAGGGGGAAGGTTATTTCTCAGCCCCAGCATTTT.

This rearrangement joins TRBV2 to TRBJ2-3, with D possibly matching TRBD2 (5 bases). CDR1 and CDR2 from the germline V gene are SNHLY and FYNNEI. V shed 3 bases and J shed 6 bases, with 16 bases lying between them. This CDR3 is 15 amino acids long. The CDR3 sequence is CASSELASSGDTQYF. CDR3 nucleotide sequence: TGTGCCAGCAGTGAGTTGGCTAGCTCGGGGGATACGCAGTATTTT.

J is TRBJ2-5 and V is TRBV28, with 8 nucleotides matching TRBD1. V shed 6 bases and J 4 bases; nucleotides not matched to a gene: 19. Germline CDR1 is MDHEN and CDR2 is SYDVKM. This CDR3 has 18 residues. CDR3 residues: CASRNRNDRGHPPETQYF. The CDR3 DNA is TGTGCCAGCAGGAACCGGAATGACAGGGGTCACCCCCCAGAGACCCAGTACTTC.

This clone turned up a few times. The CDR3 DNA follows: TGTGCCAGCAGTTTTCGGGGGGGATATAGCAATCAGCCCCAGCATTTT. Translation gives CASSFRGGYSNQPQHF. The V gene is TRBV28, the J gene TRBJ1-5; maybe TRBD1 (5 bases). The length of the CDR3 is 16 residues. The V and J ends lost 3 bases and 0 bases respectively, with 12 bases between them. Germline values: CDR1 MDHEN, CDR2 SYDVKM.

CDR3 DNA: TGTGCCAGCAGCGTAGAAGGACTAGCGACAAGCTCCTACAATGAGCAGTTCTTC. It is translated as CASSVEGLATSSYNEQFF. The chain carries TRBV9 and TRBJ2-1; TRBD2 matches at 9 bases. This CDR3 has 18 residues. Trimming at V came to 0 bases and at J to 0 bases, leaving 7 bases not matched to a gene. Germline V CDR1 and CDR2: SGDLS, YYNGEE.

The chain has TRBV2 and TRBJ1-3, with D unclear. Looked up from germline, CDR1 is SNHLY and CDR2 is FYNNEI. V was shortened by 4 bases and J by 8 bases, with 12 bases between the two germline ends. There are 13 residues in the CDR3. In DNA, the CDR3 is TGTGCCAGCAGTGGGGATTTGGGGTACACCATATATTTT. This sequence encodes CASSGDLGYTIYF. Full variable domain (missing parts from reference TRBV2 and TRBJ1-3): EPEVTQTPSHQVTQMGQEVILRCVPISNHLYFYWYRQILGQKVEFLVSFYNNEISEKSEIFDDQFSVERPDGSNFTLKIRSTKLEDSAMYFCASSGDLGYTIYFGEGSWLTVV.

The chain carries TRBV4-1 and TRBJ2-1; 7 bases match TRBD1. J gave up 12 bases and V 0 bases, and 2 bases lay outside the gene matches. The germline V gene encodes CDR1 MGHRA and CDR2 YSYEKL. CDR3 length equals 12 residues. The CDR3 loop reads CASSQDGTAQFF. The CDR3 nucleotides read TGCGCCAGCAGCCAAGATGGGACAGCGCAGTTCTTC.

The chain links TRBV30 to TRBJ2-7; the D gene is possibly TRBD2 (7 bases). Germline-derived CDR1 and CDR2 are GTSNPN and SVGIG (reference sequence). Trimming pared 0 bases from V and 5 bases from J, leaving 17 bases between. The CDR3 consists of 15 residues. The CDR3 loop is CAWSVLWGGRHEQYF. As DNA, the CDR3 is TGTGCCTGGAGTGTACTATGGGGGGGGCGGCACGAGCAGTACTTC.

The chain joins TRBV9 to TRBJ2-7; D may correspond to TRBD1 or TRBD2 (6 bases each). CDR1 is SGDLS, CDR2 YYNGEE, per germline. This CDR3 contains 15 residues. V lost 0 bases and J 2 bases, leaving 12 bases between the germline ends. The CDR3 reads CASSVGGARTYEQYF. CDR3 nucleotide sequence: TGTGCCAGCAGCGTAGGGGGGGCTAGGACCTACGAGCAGTACTTC.

V is TRBV27 and J is TRBJ2-7; no firm D call. The CDR3 is 15 residues long. Trimming removed 0 bases from V and 2 bases from J, with 11 bases in between. CDR1 and CDR2 (germline): MNHEY, SMNVEV (reference sequence). Written as DNA, the CDR3 is TGTGCCAGCAGTTTATCTGGGCGTCCCACCTACGAGCAGTACTTC. This translates into CASSLSGRPTYEQYF.

The V gene is TRBV30, the J gene TRBJ2-1, with D possibly being TRBD2 (5 bases). The CDR3 totals 15 residues. V was trimmed by 1 base and J by 7 bases, leaving 17 bases between them. Germline loops: CDR1 GTSNPN, CDR2 SVGIG (reference sequence). Here the CDR3 reads CAWSAGPRTGNEQFF. The CDR3 DNA reads TGTGCCTGGAGTGCAGGACCCCGGACGGGGAATGAGCAGTTCTTC.

This sequence joins TRBV5-6 and TRBJ2-1; no firm D call. CDR1 and CDR2 from the germline V gene are SGHDT and YYEEEE. V lost 4 bases to trimming and J lost 5 bases, with 7 bases between them. The CDR3 is made up of 12 amino acids. The CDR3 is CASSLIDNEQFF. The CDR3 coding sequence is TGTGCCAGCAGCCTCATAGACAATGAGCAGTTCTTC.

This clone was seen a single time. The same CDR3 arises from other DNA sequences in this sample as well. CDR3: CASSLSGLSSYNEQFF. In nucleotides, the CDR3 is TGTGCCAGCAGTTTATCGGGACTGAGCTCCTACAATGAGCAGTTCTTC. V is TRBV27 and J is TRBJ2-1, with D perhaps matching TRBD2 (6 bases). The germline V gene has CDR1 MNHEY and CDR2 SMNVEV (reference sequence). Trimming stripped 0 bases from V and 0 bases from J, with 9 bases between. The length of the CDR3 is 16 residues.